This TCR beta chain is from a study of T-cell reconstitution after alpha-beta-depleted transplantation in children. V gave up 4 bases and J gave up 2 bases; unmatched junction bases: 3. CDR1 and CDR2 (germline): KGHDR, SFDVKD. The CDR3 runs 14 residues. Unique molecular identifiers tagged the TCRbeta library. One entry per CDR3 protein, called by TCRdb with MiXCR from the PCR reads. Among almost 500,000 distinct CDR3 sequences, roughly 10% were seen once, and the ten largest hold about 2.1%. This clonotype occurred many times. The genes are TRBV24-1 and TRBJ2-7; TRBD1 agrees at 8 bases. The sample consisted of PBMCs, taken before TCRalphabeta/CD19-depleted stem cell transplant. The origin of this receptor is a child aged 2 to 15 with inherited bone marrow failure, due to receive a stem cell transplant. The CDR3 loop is CATSETGGTYEQYF. DNA for the CDR3: TGTGCCACCAGTGAAACAGGGGGAACCTACGAGCAGTACTTC.